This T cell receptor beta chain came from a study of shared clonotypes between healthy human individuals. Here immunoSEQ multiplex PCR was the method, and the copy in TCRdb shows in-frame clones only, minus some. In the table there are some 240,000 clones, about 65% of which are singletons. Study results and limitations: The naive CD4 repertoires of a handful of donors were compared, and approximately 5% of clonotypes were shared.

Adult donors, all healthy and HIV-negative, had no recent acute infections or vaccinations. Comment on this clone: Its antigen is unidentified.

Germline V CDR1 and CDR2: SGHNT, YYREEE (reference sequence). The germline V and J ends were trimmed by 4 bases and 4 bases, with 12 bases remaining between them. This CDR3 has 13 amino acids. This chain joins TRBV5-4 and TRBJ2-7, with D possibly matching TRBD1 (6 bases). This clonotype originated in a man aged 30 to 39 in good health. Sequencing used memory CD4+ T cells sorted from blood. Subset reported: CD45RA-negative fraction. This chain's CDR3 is CASSTGTQYEQYF. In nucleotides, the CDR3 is TGTGCCAGCAGCACGGGGACACAGTACGAGCAGTACTTC. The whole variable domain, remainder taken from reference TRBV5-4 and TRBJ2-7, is ETGVTQSPTHLIKTRGQQVTLRCSSQSGHNTVSWYQQALGQGPQFIFQYYREEENGRGNFPPRFSGLQFPNYSSELNVNALELDDSALYLCASSTGTQYEQYFGPGTRLTVT.